A selection of T cell receptor beta chains follows, all from one sample in a study of blood T cell repertoires in COVID-19. TCRdb's table, derived via immunoSEQ multiplex PCR, lists solely in-frame clones and lacks some. This table holds roughly 89,000 clones, roughly 80% found once. Specimen: peripheral blood. The receptors here all came from a woman aged 80 or over with acute or convalescent COVID-19. CDR3s include the opening cysteine and the closing phenylalanine or tryptophan. Fields, in order: J gene, V gene, CDR3 protein.

>TRBJ2-5|TRBV27
CASSFSSGGARGKETQYF
>TRBJ1-6|TRBV6-5
CASSLRWGQDSPLHF
>TRBJ2-7|TRBV7-2
CASSPLYEQYF
>TRBJ1-5|TRBV28
CASSLAGGLTQPQHF
>TRBJ2-1|TRBV9
CASSVGPISGGVNNEQFF
>TRBJ2-3|TRBV4-3
CASSQESGWADTQYF
>TRBJ2-7|TRBV18
CASSSLQYEQYF
>TRBJ2-1|TRBV9
CASSLMDGRGGYNEQFF
>TRBJ1-2|TRBV9
CASSVSEISNYGYTF
>TRBJ2-5|TRBV10-1
CASSNRRGQLQETQYF
>TRBJ2-7|TRBV7-4
CASSLGNRGKGHHEQYF
>TRBJ2-5|TRBV2
CASRGGRNQETQYF
>TRBJ2-3|TRBV7-2
CASSRGAGGPDTQYF
>TRBJ2-5|TRBV7-2
CASSLFGQSETQYF
>TRBJ2-1|TRBV9
CASRGIGTSGHNEQFF
>TRBJ2-7|TRBV5-1
CASSPWEQGKYEQYF
>TRBJ2-2|TRBV27
CASSWGQGAGELFF
>TRBJ2-2|TRBV4-3
CASSQEVAGNTGELFF
>TRBJ1-2|TRBV2
CASSEARQVRRGYTF
>TRBJ1-5|TRBV3-1/TRBV3-2
CASRGTGANQPQHF
>TRBJ1-6|TRBV7-2
CASSSPWGRGNSPLHF
>TRBJ1-2|TRBV6-5
CASIGTGDYGYTF
>TRBJ1-6|TRBV14
CASSHIQGYVSPLHF
>TRBJ1-1|TRBV9
CASSPTIGQNTEAFF
>TRBJ2-7|TRBV12-5
CASTTGARYEQYF
>TRBJ2-5|TRBV9
CASSVEAGRETQYF
>TRBJ2-1|TRBV5-1
CASSADTGSYNEQFF
>TRBJ1-1|TRBV6-5
CASRRAMNTEAFF
>TRBJ1-5|TRBV2
CASSERGNQPQHF
>TRBJ2-1|TRBV7-7
CASSLGSGGASEQFF
>TRBJ1-3|TRBV5-5
CASSLLQPGRGSSGNTIYF
>TRBJ2-5|TRBV7-2
CASSGRTGTGGRGGETQYF
>TRBJ2-3|TRBV6-5
CASSSGLVGGDTQYF
>TRBJ2-2|TRBV7-2
CASSLGGRNTGELFF
>TRBJ2-5|TRBV5-1
CASSSPAQQETQYF
>TRBJ1-2|TRBV9
CASSVAGVGLYGYTF
>TRBJ1-2|TRBV25-1
CASSERDRDRVYTF
>TRBJ2-2|TRBV6-5
CASSTGGNTGELFF
>TRBJ2-1|TRBV6-6
CASKTPGDYNEQFF
>TRBJ1-2|TRBV19
CASRLTGSYGYTF
>TRBJ1-6|TRBV5-1
CASSLGPAGSPLHF
>TRBJ1-3|TRBV15
CATSTNSGNTIYF
>TRBJ2-7|TRBV30
CAWSSGDYEQYF
>TRBJ2-2|TRBV19
CASTRTSGGARTGELFF
>TRBJ1-3|TRBV5-1
CASSFGETGNTIYF
>TRBJ2-7|TRBV29-1
CSVSVGRGYEQYF
>TRBJ1-6|TRBV10-2
CATRDSQNWNSPLHF
>TRBJ2-7|TRBV27
CASSGTGGYLYEQYF
>TRBJ1-4|TRBV30
CAWSVVTGGAFDEKLFF
>TRBJ1-5|TRBV24-1
CATSGGQGERAQHF
>TRBJ1-3|TRBV2
CASSETWASSGNTIYF
>TRBJ2-2|TRBV6-2/TRBV6-3
CASSLSGAGELFF
>TRBJ2-1|TRBV10-3
CAISGLAGQNEQFF
>TRBJ1-1|TRBV12-5
CASGLIGSAEAFF